A selection of T cell receptor beta chains follows, all from one sample in a study of monozygotic twins with inflammatory bowel disease. TCRdb reprocessed the 5' RACE reads and keeps a single row for each CDR3 protein, giving no DNA. This sample's table reports some 150,000 distinct CDR3 sequences. Sequences were obtained from blood. The source is a human donor with ulcerative colitis or Crohn's disease, or a healthy co-twin of an affected twin (not recorded which). Each CDR3 is given with its conserved first and last residue.

J	V	CDR3
TRBJ2-2	TRBV2	CASSARGGQTGELFF
TRBJ2-2	TRBV19	CASSSRDYLRIEAGELFF
TRBJ2-7	TRBV27	CASSPHPGEGSYEQYF
TRBJ1-1	TRBV2	CASSEAREDRAFF
TRBJ2-4	TRBV7-2	CASSFGGMNIQYF
TRBJ2-7	TRBV7-9	CASSSEYEQYF
TRBJ2-7	TRBV29-1	CSVEIATSVSYEQYF
TRBJ2-5	TRBV19	CASSIPGSPPRETQYF
TRBJ2-1	TRBV10-3	CAISQTGEDEQFF
TRBJ2-3	TRBV9	CASSPQTGGRDTQYF
TRBJ2-5	TRBV3-1	CASSQRETQYF
TRBJ2-5	TRBV6-2/TRBV6-3	CASSYSTGEETQYF
TRBJ2-3	TRBV7-6	CASSLTRLGTDTQYF
TRBJ1-3	TRBV9	CASGSIISSENTIYF
TRBJ1-5	TRBV30	CAWSYGTNNQPQHF
TRBJ1-2	TRBV20-1	CSARLGIGYTF
TRBJ2-3	TRBV6-1	CASSPGGRGADTQYF
TRBJ2-1	TRBV6-2/TRBV6-3	CASATGGKGQFF
TRBJ2-5	TRBV7-2	CASSAGLTLQETQYF
TRBJ2-1	TRBV6-5	CASSYRDRGYNEQFF
TRBJ2-7	TRBV3-1	CASTGYSFNEQYF
TRBJ2-5	TRBV24-1	CATSDSPGQGAGETQYF
TRBJ2-1	TRBV11-1	CASSFRLAGGEASYNEQFF
TRBJ2-7	TRBV20-1	CSASGPGYEQYF
TRBJ2-5	TRBV28	CASSWGPTGVETQYF
TRBJ2-5	TRBV7-9	CASKGEETQYF
TRBJ1-2	TRBV7-2	CASSFPLFVISGYTF
TRBJ2-7	TRBV7-2	CASSFGQGNYEQYF
TRBJ2-3	TRBV27	CASSFSGLADAGDTQYF
TRBJ2-3	TRBV7-3	CASSVQGDRDTQYF
TRBJ2-2	TRBV7-8	CASSKGASGELFF
TRBJ1-3	TRBV19	CASSRTYADDGNSGNTIYF